This T cell receptor beta chain was recovered during a study of cytomegalovirus exposure and HLA in healthy donors. Study-wide background: In a later analysis, it was reported that the 110 or so validation repertoires had been produced on the same platform as the 700 or so repertoires belonging to the first cohort.

For this clone: Its antigen is still unknown.

General study points: Investigators reported approximately 150 TCR beta chains as tied to cytomegalovirus. Rare TCR sequences predominated, though certain public TCRs were found in many donors.

Method: immunoSEQ multiplex PCR; TCRdb's copy keeps in-frame clones and lacks some. The sample has about 120,000 clones, roughly 95% seen once. Trimming removed 8 bases from V and 6 bases from J, with 10 bases in between. Germline-derived CDR1 and CDR2 are LNHNV and YYDKDF (reference sequence). The CDR3 extends over 12 amino acids. Sequencing was performed on PBMCs. The V and J genes are TRBV15 and TRBJ1-4; TRBD1 is a possible D gene (5 bases). The TCR originated in a man aged 18 to 29 in good health and CMV-seronegative. The CDR3 DNA reads as TGTGCCACCGATGGCAGGGATGAAAAACTGTTTTTT. The encoded protein is CATDGRDEKLFF.